The 9 T cell receptor beta chains below were found in one sample sequenced in a study of Graves' ophthalmopathy and Graves' hyperthyroidism. Investigators amplified TCR beta CDR3 regions from RNA transcripts. RT-PCR with HTBI primers came first, then second-round multiplex PCR. Each CDR3 protein is one row after TCRdb ran MiXCR on the multiplex PCR reads. The table lists about 660,000 distinct CDR3 sequences, just over 40% of them singletons. Sequencing was performed on peripheral blood. These TCRs come from an adult man with Graves' ophthalmopathy.

This rearrangement joins TRBV2 to TRBJ2-2; 8 nucleotides line up with TRBD1. Unmatched junction bases numbered 8, after V lost 7 bases and J lost 1 base. Germline CDR1 reads SNHLY; CDR2 reads FYNNEI. This CDR3 is 16 amino acids long. The CDR3 sequence is CASTKDRGQNTGELFF. CDR3 nucleotides: TGTGCCAGCACAAAAGACAGGGGACAGAACACCGGGGAGCTGTTTTTT.

The chain links TRBV6-1 to TRBJ1-2, with a tentative D call TRBD1 (5 bases). The germline gives CDR1 MNHNS, CDR2 SASEGT. The CDR3 totals 17 residues. Trimming cost V 8 bases and J 3 bases, with 25 bases left between them. CDR3 loop: CASELLYPLGEDYGYTF. The CDR3 nucleotides read TGTGCCAGCGAACTCCTCTACCCCCTAGGGGAGGACTATGGCTACACCTTC.

This clonotype occurred many times. The V and J genes are TRBV10-3 and TRBJ1-2; D is perhaps TRBD1 (5 bases). The CDR3 spans 12 residues. From germline, CDR1 is ENHRY and CDR2 SYGVKD. V lost 3 bases and J 6 bases, leaving 8 bases between the germline ends. CDR3 DNA sequence: TGTGCCATCAGTGACCTCAGGGATGGCTACACCTTC. This codes for CAISDLRDGYTF.

This clonotype came up many times. J is TRBJ1-6 and V is TRBV7-9; D unresolved. Germline V gene data show CDR1 as SEHNR and CDR2 as FQNEAQ (reference sequence). V lost 2 bases and J lost 6, with 8 bases in between. The CDR3 spans 14 residues. The CDR3 nucleotides are TGTGCCAGCAGCTTACGGATGGGTAATTCACCCCTCCACTTT. It yields the protein CASSLRMGNSPLHF.

This chain uses TRBV2 with TRBJ2-5; 8 bases map to TRBD2. This CDR3 is built from 15 residues. Looked up from germline, CDR1 is SNHLY and CDR2 is FYNNEI. The trim removed 5 bases at V and 1 base at J, leaving 6 bases unmatched. The chain's CDR3 is CASSTPGGGQETQYF. CDR3 nucleotides: TGTGCCAGCAGTACCCCCGGGGGGGGCCAAGAGACCCAGTACTTC.

In its sample, this clonotype was seen a few times. The chain is built from TRBV4-1 and TRBJ2-7; D unresolved. With 0 bases removed from V and 6 bases from J, the gap between germline ends came to 9 bases. Looked up from germline, CDR1 is MGHRA and CDR2 is YSYEKL. The CDR3 sequence is 13 residues long. The CDR3 sequence is CASSQELAGEQYF. For the CDR3, the DNA is TGCGCCAGCAGCCAAGAACTGGCCGGCGAGCAGTACTTC.

In its sample, this clonotype was seen many times. The junction shows a germline mismatch at one end, possibly a read error. The rearrangement joins TRBV7-6 to TRBJ2-5; D unresolved. The CDR3 consists of 13 residues. From germline, CDR1 is SGHVS and CDR2 FNYEAQ. The DNA of the CDR3 is TGTGCCAGCAGCACACCTCCTCTAGAGACCCGGTACTTC. Translation gives CASSTPPLETRYF.

In regard to this clonotype: Mismatch with germline at one junction end may stem from a read error. V usage is TRBV25-1 and J usage is TRBJ2-7, with unresolved D. The CDR3 spans 12 residues. The germline CDR1 and CDR2 sequences are MGHDK and SYGVNS. The CDR3 nucleotides read TGTACCAGCAGAGAGTTGGTTGGTGAGCAGTACTTC. Its protein product is CTSRELVGEQYF.

This clonotype occurred many times. The chain employs TRBV7-8 and TRBJ1-1; 10 bases are shared with TRBD1. The CDR3 length is 14 residues. V was pared by 5 bases and J by 10 bases, with 10 bases of the junction left unmatched. The germline CDR1 and CDR2 sequences are SGHVS and FQNEAQ. Here the CDR3 DNA reads TGTGCCAGCAGCCCCTTCGGGACAGGGGTCGGAGCTTTCTTT. This encodes CASSPFGTGVGAFF.